This passage covers 31 T cell receptor beta chains from one sample sequenced in a study of shared clonotypes between healthy human individuals. Method: immunoSEQ multiplex PCR; TCRdb's copy keeps in-frame clones and lacks some. The sample holds more than 1 million clones; roughly 74% are singletons and the top ten take more than 0.5%. Source material: memory CD4+ T cells from PBMCs. The subset: CD45RA-negative fraction. These receptors were taken from a young man in good health. Some clones in this sample may be carry-over from other donors' samples.

The gene calls are TRBV5-5 and TRBJ2-7; 11 bases are a match to TRBD1. Germline V gene sequence: CDR1 SGHKS, CDR2 YYEKEE (reference sequence). V lost 4 bases to trimming and J lost 8 bases; unmatched junction nucleotides: 11. The CDR3 length is 15 residues. The CDR3 bases are TGTGCCAGCAGCCCCTCGTGGGACAGGGGGAATAAGCAGTACTTC. This codes for CASSPSWDRGNKQYF.

On this clone itself: Other DNA variants within this sample encode the same CDR3. The chain is built from TRBV5-1 and TRBJ1-5; TRBD1 matches at 8 bases. CDR1 and CDR2 (germline): SGHRS, YFSETQ. Unmatched junction bases numbered 6, after V lost 4 bases and J lost 6 bases. The CDR3 has 14 residues. CDR3 sequence reads: CASSNGTGGQPQHF. The CDR3 coding sequence is TGCGCCAGCAGCAACGGGACAGGCGGTCAGCCCCAGCATTTT.

The chain recombines TRBV28 with TRBJ2-6, with D possibly TRBD2 on 5 matching bases. The CDR3 is made up of 16 amino acids. CDR1 MDHEN and CDR2 SYDVKM come from the germline V gene. V was shortened by 1 base and J by 2 bases, with 9 bases between the two germline ends. CDR3 region: CASSLLRGTGANVLTF. As DNA, the CDR3 is TGTGCCAGCAGTTTATTACGGGGAACTGGGGCCAACGTCCTGACTTTC.

The genes are TRBV7-9 and TRBJ1-2; possible D gene TRBD1, 6 bases. The germline V gene has CDR1 SEHNR and CDR2 FQNEAQ (reference sequence). V was pared by 5 bases and J by 4 bases, with 8 bases between. The CDR3 covers 12 residues. The CDR3, as DNA: TGTGCCAGCAGCGCGGACAGCTATGGCTACACCTTC. Translated: CASSADSYGYTF.

This clone was seen just once. V is TRBV21-1 and J is TRBJ2-7; TRBD1 is the table's D call, not checked against the DNA. TRBV21-1 is designated a pseudogene. CDR3 length: 14 amino acids. CDR3 region: CASSRAGKSYEQYF. CDR3 bases: TGTGCCAGCAGCCGAGCAGGCAAGAGCTACGAGCAGTACTTC.

The chain links TRBV12-5 to TRBJ2-5, with 8 positions matching TRBD1. The CDR3 loop spans 16 amino acids. Unmatched junction bases numbered 11, after V lost 3 bases and J lost 5 bases. CDR1 LGHNT and CDR2 FRNRAP come from the germline V gene. In DNA form, the CDR3 reads TGTGCTAGTGGTTTTTGGGCAGGGGGCTTCTTGGAGACCCAGTACTTC. The encoded protein is CASGFWAGGFLETQYF.

About this clone itself: This CDR3 is also generated by other DNA sequences in the sample. The V call is TRBV18, the J call TRBJ1-2; 7 positions agree with TRBD1. The CDR3 is 14 amino acids. J was trimmed by 4 bases and V by 2 bases; bases with no gene match: 4. Germline CDR1 KGHSH, CDR2 LQKENI. In nucleotides, the CDR3 is TGTGCCAGCTCACCAGGGACAGCCACCTATGGCTACACCTTC. This translates into CASSPGTATYGYTF.

The gene calls are TRBV6-5 and TRBJ2-1; D remains ambiguous. Trimming pared 5 bases from V and 7 bases from J, leaving 9 bases between. Germline V lookup: CDR1 MNHEY, CDR2 SVGAGI. The CDR3 is 12 amino acids. The CDR3, as DNA: TGTGCCAGCAGTGCCAGGAAAAATGAGCAGTTCTTC. Translating gives CASSARKNEQFF.

The V call is TRBV11-2, the J call TRBJ1-3; TRBD1 agrees at 8 bases. This CDR3 is 15 amino acids long. V was clipped by 5 bases and J by 8 bases; unmatched bases: 11. CDR1 and CDR2 from the germline V gene are SGHAT and FQNNGV. For the CDR3, the DNA is TGTGCCAGCAGCGCCAGGACAGGGAGTGTTGACACCATATATTTT. Translating it yields CASSARTGSVDTIYF.

V and J are TRBV11-3 and TRBJ2-2, with 7 positions matching TRBD1. This CDR3 region has 15 residues. Looked up from germline, CDR1 is SGHNT and CDR2 is YENEEA. With V trimmed by 4 bases and J by 1 base, 3 bases remained unmatched. CDR3 nucleotides: TGTGCCAGCAGCTCCGGACAGGTGAACACCGGGGAGCTGTTTTTT. This gives the protein CASSSGQVNTGELFF.

J is TRBJ2-5 and V is TRBV10-3, with D perhaps matching TRBD1 (5 bases). Between the trimmed V and J ends, which lost 2 bases and 1 base, there was a span of 14 bases. The CDR3 is made up of 16 amino acids. Per germline, CDR1 ENHRY and CDR2 SYGVKD. CDR3 coding DNA: TGTGCCATCAGTGAGGTGGCAGGGAAGGGCCAAGAGACCCAGTACTTC. Translated, it gives CAISEVAGKGQETQYF.

This chain links TRBV29-1 with TRBJ1-1; tentatively, D is TRBD1 (5 bases). The CDR3 has 14 residues. Trimming pared 2 bases from V and 4 bases from J, leaving 14 bases between. CDR1 SQVTM and CDR2 ANQGSEA come from the germline V gene. DNA for the CDR3: TGCAGCGTTGAAAAGGACACTTGGGGCACTGAAGCTTTCTTT. Translation gives CSVEKDTWGTEAFF.

The CDR3 loop reads CASSLLGQAQETQYF. As DNA, the CDR3 is TGCGCCAGCAGCTTGTTGGGACAGGCCCAAGAGACCCAGTACTTC. J is TRBJ2-5 and V is TRBV5-1, with 8 bases fitting TRBD1. This CDR3 has 15 amino acids. V dropped 1 base and J dropped 1; count of bases not matched to a gene: 3. Germline assignment: CDR1 SGHRS and CDR2 YFSETQ.

The V and J genes are TRBV11-3 and TRBJ2-5; 11 nucleotides agree with TRBD2. The CDR3 has 14 residues. Losses at the gene ends were 5 bases for V and 5 bases for J; bases not matched to a gene: 4. CDR1 and CDR2 (germline): SGHNT, YENEEA. For the CDR3, the DNA is TGTGCCAGCAGCGATATAGCGGGAGGGGAGACCCAGTACTTC. Its translation is CASSDIAGGETQYF.

The V call is TRBV4-1, the J call TRBJ2-1, with 7 nucleotides matching TRBD2. The germline CDR1 and CDR2 sequences are MGHRA and YSYEKL. The V gene end was trimmed by 3 bases and the J gene end by 5 bases; junction bases not matched to a gene: 13. The CDR3 loop spans 17 amino acids. The CDR3: CASSQGPLALHHNEQFF. The CDR3 nucleotides read TGCGCCAGCAGCCAGGGCCCACTAGCGCTCCACCACAATGAGCAGTTCTTC.

The chain links TRBV30 to TRBJ2-7, with D unclear. V lost 0 bases to trimming and J lost 4 bases, with 16 bases between them. The CDR3 runs 15 residues. Germline CDR1 GTSNPN, CDR2 SVGIG (reference sequence). The CDR3 reads CAWSVIRQDRYEQYF. For the CDR3, the DNA is TGTGCCTGGAGTGTAATAAGGCAGGACCGGTACGAGCAGTACTTC.

V gene TRBV11-2 combines with J gene TRBJ1-1; possible D gene TRBD1, 5 bases. The ends were cut back, 1 base at V and 1 base at J, with 10 bases in the middle. Germline V lookup: CDR1 SGHAT, CDR2 FQNNGV. The CDR3 runs to 15 residues. CDR3 amino acids: CASSLVSGKNTEAFF. The CDR3, as DNA: TGTGCCAGCAGCTTAGTTTCAGGGAAGAACACTGAAGCTTTCTTT.

This chain uses TRBV7-9 with TRBJ2-5; the match to TRBD2 covers 7 bases. J gave up 5 bases and V 5 bases, and 11 bases lay outside the gene matches. Germline V gene sequence: CDR1 SEHNR, CDR2 FQNEAQ (reference sequence). This CDR3 contains 15 residues. CDR3 coding DNA: TGTGCCAGCAGCCCCCCGGGGGGAACGGCGGAGACCCAGTACTTC. This encodes CASSPPGGTAETQYF.

As regards this clone: Other DNA sequences within the sample encode an identical CDR3. The chain has TRBV5-1 and TRBJ2-6; D not certain. Looked up from germline, CDR1 is SGHRS and CDR2 is YFSETQ. V dropped 2 bases and J dropped 0 bases, with 6 bases sitting between them. The CDR3 has 15 amino acids. CDR3 protein: CASSLTGSGANVLTF. CDR3 nucleotides: TGCGCCAGCAGCTTAACGGGCTCTGGGGCCAACGTCCTGACTTTC.

The CDR3 DNA follows: TGTGCCAGCAGTGCGGAGCGGGGCACTGAAGCTTTCTTT. It yields the protein CASSAERGTEAFF. V and J are TRBV2 and TRBJ1-1, with no clear D. The V and J ends lost 4 bases and 4 bases respectively, with 10 bases between them. The CDR3 has 13 amino acids. The germline CDR1 and CDR2 sequences are SNHLY and FYNNEI.

The chain recombines TRBV7-9 with TRBJ2-5; no definite D call. V lost 5 bases and J lost 7, with 8 bases in between. Germline CDR1 SEHNR, CDR2 FQNEAQ (reference sequence). This CDR3 is built from 11 residues. CDR3 loop: CASSHPGTQYF. CDR3 nucleotide sequence: TGTGCCAGCAGCCACCCGGGGACCCAGTACTTC. Based on the CDR3 plus reference TRBV7-9 and TRBJ2-5, the full variable domain is DTGVSQNPRHKITKRGQNVTFRCDPISEHNRLYWYRQTLGQGPEFLTYFQNEAQLEKSRLLSDRFSAERPKGSFSTLEIQRTEQGDSAMYLCASSHPGTQYFGPGTRLLVL.

The chain joins TRBV5-1 to TRBJ2-7; D tentatively reads TRBD1 or TRBD2 (5 bases each). Germline CDR1 SGHRS, CDR2 YFSETQ. The CDR3 sequence is 14 residues long. V lost 0 bases and J 4 bases, leaving 11 bases between the germline ends. The CDR3 spells CASSLAGATYEQYF. The DNA of the CDR3 is TGCGCCAGCAGCTTGGCCGGGGCTACTTACGAGCAGTACTTC.

The J gene is TRBJ2-2, the V gene TRBV7-9, with a tentative D call TRBD1 (5 bases). V gave up 8 bases and J gave up 3 bases, with 13 bases separating them. CDR1 and CDR2 (germline): SEHNR, FQNEAQ (reference sequence). CDR3 length equals 14 residues. CDR3 loop: CASQLDTYTGELFF. CDR3 DNA: TGTGCCAGCCAACTGGACACCTACACCGGGGAGCTGTTTTTT. The entire variable domain, with the rest obtained from reference TRBV7-9 and TRBJ2-2, is as follows: DTGVSQNPRHKITKRGQNVTFRCDPISEHNRLYWYRQTLGQGPEFLTYFQNEAQLEKSRLLSDRFSAERPKGSFSTLEIQRTEQGDSAMYLCASQLDTYTGELFFGEGSRLTVL.

This chain connects TRBV10-3 to TRBJ2-1; 14 bases match TRBD2. There are 15 residues in the CDR3. Germline V CDR1 and CDR2: ENHRY, SYGVKD. The V segment lost 8 bases and the J segment 10 bases; nucleotides outside the gene matches: 10. The CDR3 reads CAIGGTSGSRQEQFF. The CDR3 nucleotides are TGTGCCATCGGAGGGACTAGCGGGAGTCGACAGGAGCAGTTCTTC.

The CDR3: CATSRDRIGQPQHF. The CDR3 nucleotides read TGTGCCACCAGCAGAGATCGGATCGGACAGCCCCAGCATTTT. V gene TRBV15 combines with J gene TRBJ1-5; D is uncertain. Trimming removed 0 bases at V and 7 bases at J, with 10 bases between. Germline V gives CDR1 LNHNV, CDR2 YYDKDF (reference sequence). This CDR3 has 14 amino acids. The full variable domain, in which reference TRBV15 and TRBJ1-5 provide the parts outside the CDR3, is DAMVIQNPRYQVTQFGKPVTLSCSQTLNHNVMYWYQQKSSQAPKLLFHYYDKDFNNEADTPDNFQSRRPNTSFCFLDIRSPGLGDTAMYLCATSRDRIGQPQHFGDGTRLSIL.

For this clone: Additional DNA sequences in this sample encode the identical CDR3. This chain links TRBV5-1 with TRBJ2-7; D is tentatively TRBD1 or TRBD2 (5 bases each). The germline CDR1 and CDR2 sequences are SGHRS and YFSETQ. This CDR3 has 14 amino acids. V was shortened by 4 bases and J by 0 bases, with 11 bases between the two germline ends. The CDR3 here is CASSAAGSSYEQYF. The CDR3 DNA is TGCGCCAGCAGCGCGGCAGGGAGCTCCTACGAGCAGTACTTC.

This chain connects TRBV25-1 to TRBJ2-2; possibly TRBD1 for D (6 bases). Germline lookup yields CDR1 MGHDK and CDR2 SYGVNS. This CDR3 contains 14 residues. The V end lost 6 bases, the J end lost 4 bases, and 12 bases lay between the germline ends. CDR3: CASRIAGVTGELFF. CDR3 DNA: TGTGCCAGCAGAATTGCAGGGGTCACCGGGGAGCTGTTTTTT.

This chain uses TRBV27 with TRBJ2-2, with D possibly matching TRBD1 (6 bases). Trimming stripped 2 bases from V and 0 bases from J, with 10 bases between. The CDR3 has 16 residues. CDR1 is MNHEY and CDR2 is SMNVEV in the germline V gene (reference sequence). This chain's CDR3 is CASSLNHRANTGELFF. The CDR3 DNA sequence: TGTGCCAGCAGTTTAAACCACAGGGCGAACACCGGGGAGCTGTTTTTT.

V is TRBV6-1 and J is TRBJ2-3; D is undetermined. The germline CDR1 and CDR2 sequences are MNHNS and SASEGT. Trimming stripped 6 bases from V and 3 bases from J, with 13 bases between. The CDR3 totals 14 residues. CDR3 coding DNA: TGTGCCAGCAGCCTACTCCGGAGTACAGATACGCAGTATTTT. It encodes CASSLLRSTDTQYF.

This chain links TRBV9 with TRBJ1-2; D unresolved. The length of the CDR3 is 13 residues. V was shortened by 1 base and J by 0 bases, with 4 bases between the two germline ends. Per the germline V gene, CDR1 is SGDLS and CDR2 is YYNGEE. The CDR3 region has the DNA TGTGCCAGCAGCGTATCTTCTAACTATGGCTACACCTTC. It is translated as CASSVSSNYGYTF.

The genes are TRBV6-6 and TRBJ2-7; D may correspond to TRBD1 or TRBD2 (5 bases each). CDR3 length: 15 residues. The V and J ends lost 0 bases and 4 bases respectively, with 13 bases between them. Germline V gene data show CDR1 as MNHNY and CDR2 as SVGAGI (reference sequence). CDR3 residues: CASSYSWDGAYEQYF. CDR3 nucleotide sequence: TGTGCCAGCAGTTACTCCTGGGACGGAGCATACGAGCAGTACTTC.